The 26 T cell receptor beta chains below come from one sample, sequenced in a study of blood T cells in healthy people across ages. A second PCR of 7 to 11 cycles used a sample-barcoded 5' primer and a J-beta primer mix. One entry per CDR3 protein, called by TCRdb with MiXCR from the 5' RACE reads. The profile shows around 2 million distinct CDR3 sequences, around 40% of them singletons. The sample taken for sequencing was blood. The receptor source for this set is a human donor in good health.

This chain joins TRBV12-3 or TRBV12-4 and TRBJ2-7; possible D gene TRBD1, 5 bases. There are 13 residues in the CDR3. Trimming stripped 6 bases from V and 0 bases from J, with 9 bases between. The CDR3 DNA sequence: TGTGCCAGCAGACCGACAGTCTCCTACGAGCAGTACTTC. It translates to CASRPTVSYEQYF.

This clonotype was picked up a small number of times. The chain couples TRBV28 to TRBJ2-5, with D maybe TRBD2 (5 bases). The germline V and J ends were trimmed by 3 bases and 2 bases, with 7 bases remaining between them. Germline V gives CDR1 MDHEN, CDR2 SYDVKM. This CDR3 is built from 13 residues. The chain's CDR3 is CASSFSEQETQYF. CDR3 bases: TGTGCCAGCAGTTTTAGCGAGCAAGAGACCCAGTACTTC.

The CDR3 DNA reads as TGCGCCAGCAGCTTGGGATTGGACCCTGGGGCCAACGTCCTGACTTTC. Translating gives CASSLGLDPGANVLTF. The chain joins TRBV5-1 to TRBJ2-6; D is undetermined. The CDR3 consists of 16 residues. CDR1 and CDR2 (germline): SGHRS, YFSETQ. Trimming cost V 0 bases and J 2 bases, with 9 bases left between them.

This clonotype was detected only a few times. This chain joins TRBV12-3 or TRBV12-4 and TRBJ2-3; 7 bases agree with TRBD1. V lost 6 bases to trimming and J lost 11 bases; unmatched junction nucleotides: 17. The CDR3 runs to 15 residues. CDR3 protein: CASRPFWDSPYEQYF. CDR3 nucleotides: TGTGCCAGCAGGCCTTTTTGGGACAGTCCTTACGAGCAGTATTTT.

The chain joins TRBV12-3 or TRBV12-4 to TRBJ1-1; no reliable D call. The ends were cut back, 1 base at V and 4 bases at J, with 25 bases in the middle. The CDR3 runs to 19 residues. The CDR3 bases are TGTGCCAGCAGTTTAGGGGTGTATCGGGTTCGCCGCTCGGGCACTGAAGCTTTCTTT. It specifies CASSLGVYRVRRSGTEAFF.

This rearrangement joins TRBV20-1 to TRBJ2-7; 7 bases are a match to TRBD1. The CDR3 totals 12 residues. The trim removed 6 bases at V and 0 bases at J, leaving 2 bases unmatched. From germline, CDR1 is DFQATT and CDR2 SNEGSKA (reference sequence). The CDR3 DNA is TGCAGTGCAGAGGGGGCCTCCTACGAGCAGTACTTC. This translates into CSAEGASYEQYF.

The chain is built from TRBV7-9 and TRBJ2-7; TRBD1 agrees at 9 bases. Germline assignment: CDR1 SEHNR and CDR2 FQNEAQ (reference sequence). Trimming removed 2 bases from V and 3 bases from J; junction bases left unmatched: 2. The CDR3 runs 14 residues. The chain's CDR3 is CASSLKGQGYEQYF. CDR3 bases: TGTGCCAGCAGCTTAAAGGGACAGGGCTACGAGCAGTACTTC.

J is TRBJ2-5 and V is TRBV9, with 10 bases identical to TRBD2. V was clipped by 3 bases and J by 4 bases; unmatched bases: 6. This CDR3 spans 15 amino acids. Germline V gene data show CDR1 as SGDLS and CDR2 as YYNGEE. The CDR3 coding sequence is TGTGCCAGCAGCGCAGGACTAGCGGTGGCAGAGACCCAGTACTTC. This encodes CASSAGLAVAETQYF. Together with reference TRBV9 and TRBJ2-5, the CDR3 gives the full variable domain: DSGVTQTPKHLITATGQRVTLRCSPRSGDLSVYWYQQSLDQGLQFLIQYYNGEERAKGNILERFSAQQFPDLHSELNLSSLELGDSALYFCASSAGLAVAETQYFGPGTRLLVL.

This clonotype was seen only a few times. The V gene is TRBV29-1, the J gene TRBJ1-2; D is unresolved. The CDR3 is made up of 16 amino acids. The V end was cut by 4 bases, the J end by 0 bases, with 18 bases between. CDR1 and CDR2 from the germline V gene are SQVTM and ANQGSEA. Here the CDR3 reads CSVGEDGEFANYGYTF. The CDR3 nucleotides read TGCAGCGTTGGTGAGGACGGCGAATTTGCTAACTATGGCTACACCTTC. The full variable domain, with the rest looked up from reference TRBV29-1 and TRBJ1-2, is SAVISQKPSRDICQRGTSLTIQCQVDSQVTMMFWYRQQPGQSLTLIATANQGSEATYESGFVIDKFPISRPNLTFSTLTVSNMSPEDSSIYLCSVGEDGEFANYGYTFGSGTRLTVV.

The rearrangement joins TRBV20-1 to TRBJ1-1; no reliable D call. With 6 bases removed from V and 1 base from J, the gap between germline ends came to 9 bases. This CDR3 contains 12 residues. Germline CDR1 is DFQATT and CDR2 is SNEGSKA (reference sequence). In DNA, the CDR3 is TGCAGTGCGAATCAGGAGAACACTGAAGCTTTCTTT. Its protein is CSANQENTEAFF.

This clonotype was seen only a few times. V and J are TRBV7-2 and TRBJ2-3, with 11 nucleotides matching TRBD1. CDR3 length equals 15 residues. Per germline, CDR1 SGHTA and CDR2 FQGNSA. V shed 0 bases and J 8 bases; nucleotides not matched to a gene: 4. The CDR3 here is CASSLADRGLGTQYF. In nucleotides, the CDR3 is TGTGCCAGCAGCTTAGCGGACAGGGGGCTGGGTACGCAGTATTTT.

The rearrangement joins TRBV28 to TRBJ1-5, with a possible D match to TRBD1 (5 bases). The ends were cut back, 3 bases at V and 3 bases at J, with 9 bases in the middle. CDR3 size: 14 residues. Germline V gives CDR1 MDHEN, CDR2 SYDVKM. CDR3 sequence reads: CASSFSGTNQPQHF. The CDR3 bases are TGTGCCAGCAGTTTTTCAGGGACCAATCAGCCCCAGCATTTT.

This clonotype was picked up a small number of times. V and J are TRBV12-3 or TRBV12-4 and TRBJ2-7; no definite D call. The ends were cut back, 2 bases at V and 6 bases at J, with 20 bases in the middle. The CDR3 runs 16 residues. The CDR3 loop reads CASSLTEMDTAVEQYF. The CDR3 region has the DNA TGTGCCAGCAGTTTAACGGAGATGGATACGGCCGTCGAGCAGTACTTC.

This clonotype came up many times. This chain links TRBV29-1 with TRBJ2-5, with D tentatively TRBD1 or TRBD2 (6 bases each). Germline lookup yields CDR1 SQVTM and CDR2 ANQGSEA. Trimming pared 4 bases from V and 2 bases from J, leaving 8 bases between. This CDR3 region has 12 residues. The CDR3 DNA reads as TGCAGCGTTGGAGGGGGGCAAGAGACCCAGTACTTC. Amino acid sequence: CSVGGGQETQYF.

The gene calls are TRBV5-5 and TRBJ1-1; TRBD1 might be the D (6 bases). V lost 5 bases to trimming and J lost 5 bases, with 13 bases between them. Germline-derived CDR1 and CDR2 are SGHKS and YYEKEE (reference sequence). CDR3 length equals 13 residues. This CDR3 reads CASRPGGGTEAFF. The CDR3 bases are TGTGCCAGCAGACCCGGAGGGGGAACTGAAGCTTTCTTT.

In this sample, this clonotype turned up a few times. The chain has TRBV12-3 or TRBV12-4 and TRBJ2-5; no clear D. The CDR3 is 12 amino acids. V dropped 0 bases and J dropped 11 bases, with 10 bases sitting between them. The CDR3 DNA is TGTGCCAGCAGTTTAGCGCACCACGGGCAGTACTTC. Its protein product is CASSLAHHGQYF.

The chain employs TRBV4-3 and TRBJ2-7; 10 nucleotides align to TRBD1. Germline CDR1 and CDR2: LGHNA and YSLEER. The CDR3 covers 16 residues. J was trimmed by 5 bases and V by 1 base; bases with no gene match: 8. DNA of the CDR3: TGCGCCAGCAGCCAAGTGGGGTGGGGACAGGGGCACGAGCAGTACTTC. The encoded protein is CASSQVGWGQGHEQYF.

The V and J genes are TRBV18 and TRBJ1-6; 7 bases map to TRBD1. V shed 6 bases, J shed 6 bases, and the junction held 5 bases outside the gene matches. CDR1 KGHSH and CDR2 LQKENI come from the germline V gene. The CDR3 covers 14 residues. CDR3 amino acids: CASSVDRVNSPLHF. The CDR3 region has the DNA TGTGCCAGCTCTGTAGACAGGGTTAATTCACCCCTCCACTTT.

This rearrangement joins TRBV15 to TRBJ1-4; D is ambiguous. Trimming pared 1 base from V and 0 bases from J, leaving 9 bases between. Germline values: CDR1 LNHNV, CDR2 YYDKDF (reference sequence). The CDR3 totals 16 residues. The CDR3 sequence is CATSRVERPTNEKLFF. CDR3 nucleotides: TGTGCCACCAGCAGAGTGGAAAGGCCAACTAATGAAAAACTGTTTTTT. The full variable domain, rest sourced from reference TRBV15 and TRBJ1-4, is DAMVIQNPRYQVTQFGKPVTLSCSQTLNHNVMYWYQQKSSQAPKLLFHYYDKDFNNEADTPDNFQSRRPNTSFCFLDIRSPGLGDTAMYLCATSRVERPTNEKLFFGSGTQLSVL.

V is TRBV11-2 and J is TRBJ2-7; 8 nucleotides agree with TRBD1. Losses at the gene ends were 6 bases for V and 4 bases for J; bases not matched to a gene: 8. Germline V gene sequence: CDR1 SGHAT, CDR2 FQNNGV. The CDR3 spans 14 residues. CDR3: CASRAQGAIYEQYF. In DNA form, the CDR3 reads TGTGCCAGCAGGGCGCAGGGGGCCATTTACGAGCAGTACTTC.

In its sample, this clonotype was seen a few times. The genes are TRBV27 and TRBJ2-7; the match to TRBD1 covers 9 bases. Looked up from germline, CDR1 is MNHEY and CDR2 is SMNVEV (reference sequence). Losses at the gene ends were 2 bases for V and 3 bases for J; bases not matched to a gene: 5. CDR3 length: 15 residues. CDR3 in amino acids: CASSLLGTGIYEQYF. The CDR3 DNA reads TGTGCCAGCAGTTTACTCGGGACAGGGATCTACGAGCAGTACTTC.

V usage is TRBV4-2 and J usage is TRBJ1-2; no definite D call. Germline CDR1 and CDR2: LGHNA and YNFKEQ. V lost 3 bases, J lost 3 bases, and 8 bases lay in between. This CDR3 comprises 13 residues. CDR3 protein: CASSQRLDYGYTF. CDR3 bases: TGTGCCAGCAGCCAGAGGCTAGACTATGGCTACACCTTC.

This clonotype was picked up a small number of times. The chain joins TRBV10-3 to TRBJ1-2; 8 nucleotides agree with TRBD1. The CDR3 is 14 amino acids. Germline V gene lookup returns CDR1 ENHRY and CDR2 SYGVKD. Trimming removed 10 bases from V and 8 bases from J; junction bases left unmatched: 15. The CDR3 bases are TGTGCCACCGCAACGATGACAGGGGAGGAGGGCTACACCTTC. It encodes CATATMTGEEGYTF.

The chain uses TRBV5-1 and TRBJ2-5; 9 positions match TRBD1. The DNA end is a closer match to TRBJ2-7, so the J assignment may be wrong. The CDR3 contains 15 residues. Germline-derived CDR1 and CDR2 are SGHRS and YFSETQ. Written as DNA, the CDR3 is TGCGCCAGCAGCACTGGGACAGGGTACTCCTACGAGCAGTACTTC. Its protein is CASSTGTGYSYEQYF.

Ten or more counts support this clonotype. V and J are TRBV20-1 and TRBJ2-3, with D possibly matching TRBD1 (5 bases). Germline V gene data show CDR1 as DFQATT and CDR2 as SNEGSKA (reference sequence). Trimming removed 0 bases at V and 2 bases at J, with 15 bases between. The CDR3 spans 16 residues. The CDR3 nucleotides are TGCAGTGCTAGAGATCCGGACAAAATGGTCACAGATACGCAGTATTTT. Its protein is CSARDPDKMVTDTQYF.

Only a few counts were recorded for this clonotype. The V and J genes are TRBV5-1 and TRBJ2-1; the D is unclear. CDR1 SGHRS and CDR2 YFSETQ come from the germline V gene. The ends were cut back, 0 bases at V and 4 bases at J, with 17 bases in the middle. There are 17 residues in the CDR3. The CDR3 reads CASSLAPGRTNYNEQFF. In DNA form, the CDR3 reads TGCGCCAGCAGCTTGGCCCCGGGCAGAACCAATTACAATGAGCAGTTCTTC. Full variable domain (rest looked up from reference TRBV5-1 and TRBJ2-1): KAGVTQTPRYLIKTRGQQVTLSCSPISGHRSVSWYQQTPGQGLQFLFEYFSETQRNKGNFPGRFSGRQFSNSRSEMNVSTLELGDSALYLCASSLAPGRTNYNEQFFGPGTRLTVL.